This T cell receptor (beta chain) was captured by sequencing in a study of metastatic and nonmetastatic thyroid tumors. The overall study: Comparison of repertoires was carried out across blood and tumor or nodule tissue from malignant and benign thyroid patients.

The V and J ends lost 1 base and 4 bases, in that order; junction bases with no gene match: 7. Germline CDR1 SGHAT, CDR2 FQNNGV. This CDR3 region has 18 residues. Study-level findings and limits: As reported, TCR beta diversity in blood and tumor was significantly higher in malignant thyroid tumors than in benign nodules.

This clone was observed at least ten times. What it binds is unknown. Each patient came to thyroid surgery without any prior treatment (of any kind). In the authors' methods: A classifier for distant metastasis in papillary thyroid cancer was constructed using CDR3 differences observed across clinicopathological groups. TCRdb recomputed clones from the PCR reads via MiXCR. The V and J calls and clone size come from TCRdb's table, not from the authors' own analysis. This sample yields about 43,000 clones, of which less than 3.5% are seen a single time; around 9.9% belongs to the top ten. Sequenced sample: blood. The clonotype was recovered from a female donor with papillary thyroid cancer or a benign thyroid nodule (not recorded which). Some clones in this sample may be carry-over from other donors' samples. The chain uses TRBV11-2 and TRBJ2-5; 15 bases fit TRBD2. The CDR3 sequence: CASSLGPRTSGRAETQYF. The CDR3 DNA reads TGTGCCAGCAGCTTAGGACCGCGGACTAGCGGGAGGGCAGAGACCCAGTACTTC.